The source of this T cell receptor beta chain is a study of CD8+ T cells in alopecia areata. Study-wide points: Uncertain still, given a single nonresponder, is whether baseline CD8+ expansion links to response. Sequencing of scalp tissue also captures the resident alphabeta T cells of normal skin.

Extracted from the samples, RNA was reverse transcribed into cDNA to serve as the sequencing template. Measured with immunoSEQ multiplex PCR; TCRdb has only the in-frame clones, and not every one. Of around 200,000 clones listed, about three fifths are singletons. This clone came up a few times. Its matching antigen is unknown. Treatment given: oral pan-JAK inhibitor, 5-10 mg twice daily. The researchers isolated CD4+ and CD8+ T cells from PBMCs by sorting. The CDR3 has 14 residues. In germline, CDR1 is GTSNPN, CDR2 SVGIG (reference sequence). Trimming at V came to 0 bases and at J to 3 bases, leaving 5 bases not matched to a gene.

V is TRBV30 and J is TRBJ2-7; the match to TRBD2 covers 7 bases. This receptor was identified in a human donor with alopecia areata. The starting material was CD4+ T cells sorted from blood, obtained at week 4, from a patient treated with tofacitinib. CDR3 in DNA: TGTGCCTGGAGTGTAGGTAGCGGGCGCTACGAGCAGTACTTC. Its translation is CAWSVGSGRYEQYF.